This T cell receptor beta chain was retrieved from a study of cytomegalovirus exposure and HLA in healthy donors (dated by TCRdb to the late 2010s). For the study in its entirety: The 700 or so repertoires of the first cohort and the approximately 130 validation repertoires were produced on the same platform, according to a later analysis. The study aimed to test whether signatures of past pathogen exposure could be identified by cataloging public T cell receptors. The study combined high-throughput TCR immunosequencing, statistical association of individual TCRs with disease status, and machine learning to predict cytomegalovirus infection status. A separate validation cohort of some 130 different subjects was used in addition to the approximately 700-subject first cohort. The study at large found these results: Cytomegalovirus status was reported to be diagnosed by the classifier with high specificity and sensitivity in both the original and validation cohorts. In vitro tests confirmed that a few of the cytomegalovirus-associated TCR beta chains recognize cytomegalovirus antigens. Across donors, most TCR sequences were observed very rarely, whereas some public TCRs were present in many individuals. According to the authors, the approach could potentially be generalized to other disease states and immunological phenotypes. In the study, around 150 TCR beta chains were listed as associated with cytomegalovirus. Subsequent analysis determined that TCRs grouped into clusters in the first cohort also showed a tendency toward co-occurrence across the 120 or so validation repertoires, and approximately 94% of cluster scores exceeded 0. A later analysis had no HLA typing for the validation cohort, so co-occurrence there was scored across all 120 repertoires.

The donors were included in the validation cohort of some 120 subjects, a group kept apart from the roughly 670-subject first cohort. Receptor libraries were prepared by the immunoSEQ multiplex PCR assay. On the authors' methods: A statistical classification framework was built for diagnosing cytomegalovirus status from the catalog of TCR beta chain sequences. This is the immuneACCESS table as TCRdb keeps it, with only in-frame sequences that have V and J called. A part of the clones is gone; compared with another copy, unresolved V genes explain less than half, and the rest is unexplained. The V and J calls and clone size are taken from that table; D and trimming were inferred from the DNA. The sample records approximately 180,000 clones, more than 75% of which are singletons. The top ten clones comprise over 1.1% of the sample. This clone was counted once. Its antigen has not been determined. No qualities accompany the bases; no much larger clone lies one base away.

V drops 1 base and J drops 2 bases, leaving 7 bases in between. The germline V gene (reference sequence) specifies GTSNPN as CDR1 and SVGIG as CDR2. The CDR3, from cysteine to phenylalanine, totals 13 residues. The DNA shown is the 39-base CDR3, in frame from base 1. This sequence originates from a woman aged 18 to 35 in good health and CMV-seronegative. The receptor chain draws on TRBV30 and TRBJ2-3; the D segment could be TRBD1, given 5 matching bases. Sequenced: PBMCs. The DNA sequence is TGTGCCTGGAGTGGGGGCCCCACAGATACGCAGTATTTT. This codes for CAWSGGPTDTQYF.